This TCR beta chain was recovered during a study of control samples from healthy donors and cancer patients. Assay: immunoSEQ multiplex PCR; the TCRdb copy retains only in-frame clones and omits some. In the table there are some 110,000 clones, 80% to 90% of which are singletons. This clone was seen only once. This CDR3 comprises 14 residues. Germline V gene sequence: CDR1 SEHNR, CDR2 FQNEAQ (reference sequence). The V end lost 3 bases, the J end lost 5 bases, and 13 bases lay between the germline ends. The specimen sequenced was blood. The chain combines TRBV7-9 with TRBJ1-1; a possible D gene is TRBD1 (5 bases). The clonotype comes from a woman in her 50s in good health. CDR3 in DNA: TGTGCCAGCAGCTTTGGGGCGGGGGTAACTGAAGCTTTCTTT. Translation gives CASSFGAGVTEAFF.